Listed here are 21 T cell receptor beta chains from one sample, sequenced in a study of shared clonotypes between healthy human individuals. Repertoires were generated with immunoSEQ multiplex PCR, while TCRdb's copy carries only in-frame clones and drops some. Of 1.6 million or so clones listed, approximately 98.5% are singletons. The specimen sequenced was naive CD4+ T cells sorted from blood. Subset noted: CD45RA+ positively selected. The source of these receptors is a man aged 25-40 years in good health.

The V gene is TRBV29-1, the J gene TRBJ2-3, with 9 positions matching TRBD2. Per the germline V gene, CDR1 is SQVTM and CDR2 is ANQGSEA. This CDR3 comprises 15 residues. Unmatched junction bases numbered 6, after V lost 3 bases and J lost 2 bases. CDR3 residues: CSVDRGGRATDTQYF. CDR3 sequence (DNA): TGCAGCGTTGATCGGGGCGGGAGGGCCACAGATACGCAGTATTTT.

This chain links TRBV7-2 with TRBJ2-5; 10 positions agree with TRBD1. Germline V gene sequence: CDR1 SGHTA, CDR2 FQGNSA. The junction had 5 bases not matched to a gene; V was cut back by 0 bases and J by 4 bases. CDR3 length: 16 residues. CDR3 protein: CASSLARTGGGETQYF. In nucleotides, the CDR3 is TGTGCCAGCAGCTTAGCCCGGACAGGGGGTGGAGAGACCCAGTACTTC.

This chain links TRBV19 with TRBJ2-7, with 12 bases fitting TRBD2. This CDR3 is 14 amino acids long. Germline assignment: CDR1 LNHDA and CDR2 SQIVND (reference sequence). V was pared by 9 bases and J by 4 bases, with 7 bases of the junction left unmatched. The DNA of the CDR3 is TGTGCCAGCGGCCTAGCGGGAGGGCTGTACGAGCAGTACTTC. Translation: CASGLAGGLYEQYF.

CDR3 protein: CASTHGTGWETQYF. CDR3 bases: TGTGCCAGCACCCATGGAACCGGTTGGGAGACCCAGTACTTC. This sequence joins TRBV7-8 and TRBJ2-5; D remains ambiguous. V was pared by 7 bases and J by 5 bases, with 17 bases between. The CDR3 spans 14 residues. Germline CDR1 is SGHVS and CDR2 is FQNEAQ.

The chain links TRBV11-2 to TRBJ2-7; D is perhaps TRBD1 (6 bases). The CDR3 loop spans 18 amino acids. Germline V gene lookup returns CDR1 SGHAT and CDR2 FQNNGV. Trimming shortened V by 4 bases and J by 0 bases, and 22 bases separated the two germline ends. Here the CDR3 reads CASSSSQTPGHSSYEQYF. The CDR3 DNA follows: TGTGCCAGCAGCTCGAGCCAGACCCCGGGACACTCCTCCTACGAGCAGTACTTC.

This rearrangement joins TRBV6-5 to TRBJ2-7, with TRBD1 matching over 9 bases. There are 14 residues in the CDR3. The ends lost 4 bases at V and 5 bases at J; junction bases unmatched: 6. Germline lookup yields CDR1 MNHEY and CDR2 SVGAGI. The CDR3 here is CASSFRDRVHEQYF. Here the CDR3 DNA reads TGTGCCAGCAGTTTCCGGGACAGGGTCCACGAGCAGTACTTC.

V is TRBV5-4 and J is TRBJ2-3; TRBD2 matches at 8 bases. This CDR3 has 14 residues. V gave up 2 bases and J gave up 4 bases; unmatched junction bases: 3. Germline CDR1 and CDR2: SGHNT and YYREEE (reference sequence). Here the CDR3 reads CASSLAGVSDTQYF. The CDR3 region has the DNA TGTGCCAGCAGCTTAGCGGGAGTTTCAGATACGCAGTATTTT.

This clone was detected once. The J gene is TRBJ2-7, the V gene TRBV5-4; no clear D. The CDR3 spans 12 residues. V gave up 4 bases and J gave up 5 bases, with 10 bases separating them. Germline V gives CDR1 SGHNT, CDR2 YYREEE (reference sequence). Here the CDR3 reads CASSPLSNEQYF. CDR3 DNA: TGTGCCAGCAGCCCCCTGTCCAACGAGCAGTACTTC.

The chain combines TRBV10-3 with TRBJ1-1, with TRBD1 matching 11 bases. Germline loops: CDR1 ENHRY, CDR2 SYGVKD. This CDR3 comprises 12 residues. The ends lost 10 bases at V and 6 bases at J; junction bases unmatched: 4. The CDR3 DNA reads TGTGCCAGCTCGGGACAGGGGGCTGAAGCTTTCTTT. Its translation: CASSGQGAEAFF.

The genes are TRBV11-2 and TRBJ2-7; either TRBD1 or TRBD2 may supply D (5 bases each). The V gene's germline CDR1 is SGHAT and CDR2 FQNNGV. CDR3 length: 15 amino acids. Trimming stripped 5 bases from V and 6 bases from J, with 20 bases between. The CDR3 here is CASSHRTLRLAEQYF. CDR3 DNA: TGTGCCAGCAGCCACAGGACCCTCCGCCTAGCCGAGCAGTACTTC.

The chain carries TRBV6-1 and TRBJ2-7, with 10 bases lining up with TRBD2. Germline V gives CDR1 MNHNS, CDR2 SASEGT. V trimming: 8 bases; J trimming: 6 bases; junction bases outside the gene matches: 7. This CDR3 has 13 amino acids. The CDR3 spells CASRGLALSEQYF. The CDR3 nucleotides are TGTGCCAGCCGGGGACTAGCGTTGAGCGAGCAGTACTTC.

This clone was detected once. The chain carries TRBV28 and TRBJ1-1; perhaps TRBD1 as D (5 bases). Deletions cut 3 bases from V and 11 bases from J, with 16 bases between. In germline, CDR1 is MDHEN, CDR2 SYDVKM. The CDR3 extends over 13 amino acids. The CDR3 region has the DNA TGTGCCAGCAGTTTCGGGGGTACCCGTGAGGCTTTCTTT. Amino acid sequence: CASSFGGTREAFF.

The CDR3 sequence is CASSYRGIQYF. The CDR3 DNA is TGTGCCAGCAGTTACCGGGGCATTCAGTACTTC. The chain joins TRBV6-5 to TRBJ2-4, with a weak D call TRBD2 (5 bases). In germline, CDR1 is MNHEY, CDR2 SVGAGI. V gave up 2 bases and J gave up 9 bases, with 5 bases separating them. The CDR3 loop spans 11 amino acids.

The genes are TRBV5-4 and TRBJ1-1; D might be TRBD1 (6 bases). V dropped 7 bases and J dropped 6 bases, with 22 bases sitting between them. The CDR3 runs 15 residues. Germline V gene data show CDR1 as SGHNT and CDR2 as YYREEE (reference sequence). CDR3 sequence (DNA): TGTGCCAGCGGGGACATGCGGGGCGAAATCGCTGAAGCTTTCTTT. Protein: CASGDMRGEIAEAFF.

The rearrangement joins TRBV7-8 to TRBJ1-5; 7 bases are a match to TRBD1. Unmatched junction bases numbered 8, after V lost 5 bases and J lost 10 bases. Germline CDR1 SGHVS, CDR2 FQNEAQ. The CDR3 loop spans 13 amino acids. CDR3: CASSRDRQGPQHF. The CDR3 DNA reads TGTGCCAGCAGCAGAGACAGACAGGGCCCCCAGCATTTT. Drawing the rest from reference TRBV7-8 and TRBJ1-5, the complete variable domain is GAGVSQSPRYKVAKRGQDVALRCDPISGHVSLFWYQQALGQGPEFLTYFQNEAQLDKSGLPSDRFFAERPEGSVSTLKIQRTQQEDSAVYLCASSRDRQGPQHFGDGTRLSIL.

This chain links TRBV7-9 with TRBJ1-1, with no clear D. This CDR3 has 13 residues. Germline V gives CDR1 SEHNR, CDR2 FQNEAQ (reference sequence). V lost 3 bases to trimming and J lost 3 bases, with 8 bases between them. CDR3 region: CASSFPSHTEAFF. The DNA for the CDR3 is TGTGCCAGCAGCTTCCCAAGCCACACTGAAGCTTTCTTT.

The rearrangement uses TRBV5-1 and TRBJ2-1; TRBD2 matches at 13 bases. Germline trimming cut 3 bases from V and 10 bases from J; bases unmatched to any gene: 7. CDR3 size: 15 residues. CDR1 is SGHRS and CDR2 is YFSETQ in the germline V gene. In DNA, the CDR3 is TGCGCCAGCAGCTACGGGACTAGCGGGATGGCAGAGCAGTTCTTC. It codes for CASSYGTSGMAEQFF.

This chain links TRBV5-4 with TRBJ2-5; possibly TRBD2 for D (6 bases). CDR3 length equals 14 residues. Germline CDR1 and CDR2: SGHNT and YYREEE (reference sequence). The V end was cut by 6 bases, the J end by 7 bases, with 19 bases between. DNA for the CDR3: TGTGCCAGCACCAAAAGCGCCGAGGAGGGGACCCAGTACTTC. It is translated as CASTKSAEEGTQYF.

The V call is TRBV29-1, the J call TRBJ2-2, with 9 bases fitting TRBD1. This CDR3 has 11 residues. Per germline, CDR1 SQVTM and CDR2 ANQGSEA. V shed 6 bases, J shed 11 bases, and the junction held 4 bases outside the gene matches. CDR3 protein: CSVRTGVELFF. DNA of the CDR3: TGCAGCGTCCGGACAGGGGTTGAGCTGTTTTTT.

This clone was seen just once. This chain links TRBV5-6 with TRBJ2-1; 7 positions agree with TRBD1. V trimming: 1 base; J trimming: 7 bases; junction bases outside the gene matches: 5. Germline lookup yields CDR1 SGHDT and CDR2 YYEEEE. The CDR3 covers 14 residues. CDR3 coding DNA: TGTGCCAGCAGCTTGACAGGGGCAAGGAATGAGCAGTTCTTC. This sequence encodes CASSLTGARNEQFF.

This chain links TRBV7-2 with TRBJ1-2; D perhaps matches TRBD1 (5 bases). This CDR3 contains 15 residues. CDR1 and CDR2 (germline): SGHTA, FQGNSA. V lost 5 bases and J 1 base, leaving 14 bases between the germline ends. The CDR3 region has the DNA TGTGCCAGCAGCCCCCGGGACGGATTTAACTATGGCTACACCTTC. Translation gives CASSPRDGFNYGYTF.